This T cell receptor (beta chain) was obtained from a study of Ad26.COV2.S vaccination and SARS-CoV-2 variants. Study in general: The authors gave Ad26.COV2.S intramuscularly, either once or twice 56 days apart. General study results and limits: Reportedly, after vaccination the spike-specific CD8+ and CD4+ T cell responses displayed substantial breadth.

The method was immunoSEQ multiplex PCR; TCRdb's version includes in-frame clones alone and lacks a portion of them. The sample has hundreds of thousands of clones, 85% to 90% seen once. This sample's treatment: some 20 received Ad26.COV2.S at low or high dose, single or two shots; 5 received placebo; per-sample allocation not given. Repertoires come from day 63 after the first vaccine or placebo injection. Within Boston, the person who donated was an adult of 18-55 years. The administered vaccine (an Ad26 vector) expressed Wuhan-strain SARS-CoV-2 spike. As to this clone: The target antigen is unknown.

The CDR3 length is 17 residues. The germline V and J ends were trimmed by 5 bases and 0 bases, with 17 bases remaining between them. The germline V gene encodes CDR1 SGHTA and CDR2 FQGTGA. The clonotype was recovered from a person aged 18-65 years who received the Ad26.COV2.S COVID-19 vaccine or a placebo. The chain employs TRBV7-3 and TRBJ2-1, with D perhaps assigned TRBD1 or TRBD2 (5 bases each). The sample was peripheral blood, taken in a trial of Ad26.COV2.S vaccine versus placebo. The CDR3 sequence is CASSAYPLGVSYNEQFF. For the CDR3, the DNA is TGTGCCAGCAGCGCCTACCCCCTGGGGGTCTCCTACAATGAGCAGTTCTTC.